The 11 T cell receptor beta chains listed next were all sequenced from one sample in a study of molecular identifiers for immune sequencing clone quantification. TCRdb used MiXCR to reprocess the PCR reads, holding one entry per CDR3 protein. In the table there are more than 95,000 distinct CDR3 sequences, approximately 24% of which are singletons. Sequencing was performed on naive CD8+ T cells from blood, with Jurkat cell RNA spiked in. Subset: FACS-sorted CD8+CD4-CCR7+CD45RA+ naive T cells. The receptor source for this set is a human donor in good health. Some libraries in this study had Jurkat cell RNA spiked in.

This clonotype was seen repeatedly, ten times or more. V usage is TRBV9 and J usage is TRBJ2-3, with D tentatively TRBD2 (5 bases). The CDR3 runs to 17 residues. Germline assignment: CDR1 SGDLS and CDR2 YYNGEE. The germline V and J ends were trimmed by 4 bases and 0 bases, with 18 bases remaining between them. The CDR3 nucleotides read TGTGCCAGCAGCCCCATAAGCGGCGGAGCCAGCACAGATACGCAGTATTTT. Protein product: CASSPISGGASTDTQYF.

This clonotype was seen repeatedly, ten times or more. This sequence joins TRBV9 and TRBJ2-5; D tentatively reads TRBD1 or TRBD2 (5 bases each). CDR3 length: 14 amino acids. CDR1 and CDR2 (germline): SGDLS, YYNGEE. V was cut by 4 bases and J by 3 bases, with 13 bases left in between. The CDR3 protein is CASSPYGTEETQYF. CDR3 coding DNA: TGTGCCAGCAGCCCATATGGGACCGAAGAGACCCAGTACTTC.

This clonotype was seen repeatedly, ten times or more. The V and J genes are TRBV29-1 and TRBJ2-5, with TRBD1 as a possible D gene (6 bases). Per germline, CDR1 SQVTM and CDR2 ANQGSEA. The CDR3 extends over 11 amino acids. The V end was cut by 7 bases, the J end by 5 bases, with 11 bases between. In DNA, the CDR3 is TGCAGCGACCAGAGGGGGGAGACCCAGTACTTC. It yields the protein CSDQRGETQYF.

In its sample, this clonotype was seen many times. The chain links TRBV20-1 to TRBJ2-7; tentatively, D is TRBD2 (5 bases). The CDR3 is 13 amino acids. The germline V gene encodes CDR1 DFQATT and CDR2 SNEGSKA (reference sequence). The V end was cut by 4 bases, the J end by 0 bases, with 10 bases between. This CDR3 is CSAKGGHSYEQYF. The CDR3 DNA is TGCAGTGCTAAGGGCGGGCACTCCTACGAGCAGTACTTC.

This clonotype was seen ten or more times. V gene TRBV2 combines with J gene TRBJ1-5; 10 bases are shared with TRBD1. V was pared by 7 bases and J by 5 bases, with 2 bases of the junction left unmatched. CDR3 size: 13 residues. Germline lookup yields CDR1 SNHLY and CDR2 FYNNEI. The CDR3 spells CASTGQGDQPQHF. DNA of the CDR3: TGTGCCAGCACCGGACAGGGGGATCAGCCCCAGCATTTT. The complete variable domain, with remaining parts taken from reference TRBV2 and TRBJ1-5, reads EPEVTQTPSHQVTQMGQEVILRCVPISNHLYFYWYRQILGQKVEFLVSFYNNEISEKSEIFDDQFSVERPDGSNFTLKIRSTKLEDSAMYFCASTGQGDQPQHFGDGTRLSIL.

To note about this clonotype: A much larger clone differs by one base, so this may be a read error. CDR3 in DNA: TGTACCAGCACCCAAATAACAGGGGGCCGCGAGCAGTACTTC. This encodes CTSTQITGGREQYF. This chain links TRBV13 with TRBJ2-7; 9 bases are shared with TRBD1. CDR1 and CDR2 (germline): PRHDT, FYEKMQ (reference sequence). The CDR3 extends over 14 amino acids. The full variable domain, with the rest looked up from reference TRBV13 and TRBJ2-7, is AAGVIQSPRHLIKEKRETATLKCYPIPRHDTVYWYQQGPGQDPQFLISFYEKMQSDKGSIPDRFSAQQFSDYHSELNMSSLELGDSALYFCTSTQITGGREQYFGPGTRLTVT.

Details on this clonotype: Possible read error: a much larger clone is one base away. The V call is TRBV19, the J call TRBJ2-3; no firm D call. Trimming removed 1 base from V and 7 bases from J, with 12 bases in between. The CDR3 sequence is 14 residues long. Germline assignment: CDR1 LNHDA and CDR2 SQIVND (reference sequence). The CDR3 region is CASSIVPVPNTQYF. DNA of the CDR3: TGTGCCAGTAGTATAGTGCCAGTCCCGAATACGCAGTATTTT.

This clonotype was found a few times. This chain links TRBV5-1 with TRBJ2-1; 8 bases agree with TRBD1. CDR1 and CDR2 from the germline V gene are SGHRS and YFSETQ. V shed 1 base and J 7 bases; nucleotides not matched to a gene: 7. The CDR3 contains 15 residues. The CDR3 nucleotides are TGCGCCAGCAGCTTGCGGCAGGGGGCGGTGAATGAGCAGTTCTTC. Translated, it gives CASSLRQGAVNEQFF.

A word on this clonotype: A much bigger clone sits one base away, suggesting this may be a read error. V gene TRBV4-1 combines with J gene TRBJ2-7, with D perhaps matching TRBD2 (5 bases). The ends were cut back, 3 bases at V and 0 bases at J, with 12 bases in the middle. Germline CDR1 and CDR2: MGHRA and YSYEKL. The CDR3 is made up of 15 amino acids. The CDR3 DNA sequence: TGCGCCAGCAGCCAGATCGGGATAGTCTCCTACGAGCAGTACTTC. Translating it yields CASSQIGIVSYEQYF.

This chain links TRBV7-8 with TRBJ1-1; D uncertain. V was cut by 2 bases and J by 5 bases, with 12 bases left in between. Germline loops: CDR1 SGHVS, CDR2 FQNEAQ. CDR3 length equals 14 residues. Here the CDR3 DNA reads TGTGCCAGCAGCTTATCAGCCGGAAGGACTGAAGCTTTCTTT. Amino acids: CASSLSAGRTEAFF.

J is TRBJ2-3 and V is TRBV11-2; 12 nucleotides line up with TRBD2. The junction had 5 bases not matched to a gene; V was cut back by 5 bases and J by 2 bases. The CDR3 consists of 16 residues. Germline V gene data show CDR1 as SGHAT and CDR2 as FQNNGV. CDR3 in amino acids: CASSPWTSGATDTQYF. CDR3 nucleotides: TGTGCCAGCAGCCCCTGGACTAGCGGGGCCACAGATACGCAGTATTTT.